This T cell receptor (beta chain) is drawn from a study of long-term antiretroviral therapy in people with HIV. Whole-study context: Sampling started about a decade before the 2015 immediate-ART recommendation. Findings of the study overall: Older ART regimens were possibly in use when the blood was collected between the mid-2000s and the late 2010s.

Clinicians in the United States treated all participants with HIV. This clone was observed a single time. Its matching antigen is unknown. The CDR3 has 11 amino acids. Trimming took 8 bases from V and 0 from J, leaving 5 bases between them. The germline CDR1 and CDR2 sequences are SNHLY and FYNNEI. This was the immunoSEQ v3.0 assay at survey level. Clones were sequenced by immunoSEQ multiplex PCR, and TCRdb holds only the in-frame ones, with some missing. The table lists tens of thousands of clones, less than 80% of them singletons. Sample: unsorted PBMCs, taken 1.1 years before starting antiretroviral therapy. The chain links TRBV2 to TRBJ2-7; no definite D call. This TCR was sampled from a woman in her thirties or forties with HIV. CDR3 region: CASGHSYEQYF. In nucleotides, the CDR3 is TGTGCCAGCGGTCACTCCTACGAGCAGTACTTC.